This TCR beta chain derives from a study of shared clonotypes between healthy human individuals. Sequencing was performed with immunoSEQ multiplex PCR; in TCRdb, only in-frame clones are kept and a portion is missing. The data show about 2.2 million clones, 80% to 95% seen once. Terminally differentiated effector memory CD45RA+ cells were excluded by CCR7 positive selection of CD45RO-negative cells. Sequenced: naive CD8+ T cells from PBMCs. The TCR originated in a man between 18 and 29 years old in good health. Some clones in this sample may be carry-over from other donors' samples.

CDR3 amino acids: CASRPSVNEQFF. The CDR3 DNA follows: TGTGCCAGCAGGCCCTCCGTCAATGAGCAGTTCTTC. The rearrangement links TRBV7-9 to TRBJ2-1, with D unresolved. CDR3 length: 12 residues. The germline gives CDR1 SEHNR, CDR2 FQNEAQ (reference sequence). V lost 6 bases and J 6 bases, leaving 9 bases between the germline ends.